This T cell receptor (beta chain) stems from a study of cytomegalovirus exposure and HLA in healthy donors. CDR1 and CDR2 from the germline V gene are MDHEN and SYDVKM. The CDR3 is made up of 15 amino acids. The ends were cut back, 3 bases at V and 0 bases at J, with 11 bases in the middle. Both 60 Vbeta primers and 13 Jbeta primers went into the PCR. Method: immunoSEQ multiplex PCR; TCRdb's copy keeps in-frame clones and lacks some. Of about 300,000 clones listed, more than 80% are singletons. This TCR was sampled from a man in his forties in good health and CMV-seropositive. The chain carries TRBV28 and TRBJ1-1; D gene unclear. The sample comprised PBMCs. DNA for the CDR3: TGTGCCAGCAGTTTTCCCGGCGGTTTGAACACTGAAGCTTTCTTT. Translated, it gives CASSFPGGLNTEAFF.